The entry below describes one T cell receptor beta chain. These data come from a study of shared clonotypes between healthy human individuals. Per the germline V gene, CDR1 is MRHNA and CDR2 is SNTAGT. The CDR3 runs to 14 residues. Trimming took off 6 bases at V and 4 bases at J, with 15 bases between the two ends. The repertoire was sequenced with immunoSEQ multiplex PCR; TCRdb's copy has only in-frame clones and lacks some. This sample has 730,000 or so clones; about three quarters occur once, and the top ten carry less than 2%. The J gene is TRBJ1-1, the V gene TRBV6-4; a possible D gene is TRBD1 (5 bases). This TCR was sampled from a woman aged 25-40 years in good health. The sequenced material came from memory CD4+ T cells sorted from blood. Subset specified: CD45RA-negative fraction. The CDR3 DNA reads as TGTGCCAGCAGACTAGGGGTGTCGAGCACTGAAGCTTTCTTT. This codes for CASRLGVSSTEAFF.